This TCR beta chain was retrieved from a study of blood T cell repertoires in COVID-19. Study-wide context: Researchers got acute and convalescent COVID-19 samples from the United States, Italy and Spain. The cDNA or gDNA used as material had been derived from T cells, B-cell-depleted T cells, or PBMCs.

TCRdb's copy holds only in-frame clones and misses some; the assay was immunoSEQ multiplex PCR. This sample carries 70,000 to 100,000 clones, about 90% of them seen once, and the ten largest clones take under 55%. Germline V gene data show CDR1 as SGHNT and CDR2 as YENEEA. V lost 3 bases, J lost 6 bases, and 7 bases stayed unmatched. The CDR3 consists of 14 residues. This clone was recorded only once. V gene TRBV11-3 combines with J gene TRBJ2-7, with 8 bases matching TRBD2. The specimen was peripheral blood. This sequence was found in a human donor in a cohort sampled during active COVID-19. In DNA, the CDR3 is TGTGCCAGCAGCTTTTCAGCGGGAGTGTTCGAGCAGTACTTC. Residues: CASSFSAGVFEQYF.